These 4 T cell receptor beta chains were sequenced from one sample in a study of cytomegalovirus exposure and HLA in healthy donors. PCR involved 60 Vbeta and 13 Jbeta primers. Assay used: immunoSEQ multiplex PCR; TCRdb lists only in-frame clones, some missing. The sample includes 200,000 or so clones, 81% of them seen just once. Input material: PBMCs. These receptor sequences come from a man in his fifties or sixties in good health and CMV-seronegative.

The chain has TRBV9 and TRBJ1-5; weak D call: TRBD1 (5 bases). With 4 bases removed from V and 10 bases from J, the gap between germline ends came to 15 bases. The length of the CDR3 is 13 residues. Germline V gives CDR1 SGDLS, CDR2 YYNGEE. The CDR3 reads CASSLGGASPQHF. The CDR3 DNA reads TGTGCCAGCAGCCTCGGAGGGGCATCCCCCCAGCATTTT.

The chain carries TRBV2 and TRBJ2-5; 10 bases match TRBD1. Germline lookup yields CDR1 SNHLY and CDR2 FYNNEI. The CDR3 totals 16 residues. J was trimmed by 6 bases and V by 2 bases; bases with no gene match: 9. The DNA for the CDR3 is TGTGCCAGCAGTGAACGAGAGGGACAGGGGCTGAAGACCCAGTACTTC. Translated, it gives CASSEREGQGLKTQYF.

The chain carries TRBV19 and TRBJ1-5, with D possibly TRBD1 on 5 matching bases. Germline CDR1 LNHDA, CDR2 SQIVND (reference sequence). The V and J ends lost 6 bases and 7 bases respectively, with 34 bases between them. The CDR3 runs 20 residues. The CDR3 region has the DNA TGTGCCAGTAGCCGTCAGCTCTCGGGGGTCGTCGGCCACGGGGTGCAGCCCCAGCATTTT. Its protein is CASSRQLSGVVGHGVQPQHF.

The chain carries TRBV15 and TRBJ2-3; no firm D call. Germline V gene sequence: CDR1 LNHNV, CDR2 YYDKDF (reference sequence). Between the trimmed V and J ends, which lost 0 bases and 1 base, there was a span of 14 bases. The length of the CDR3 is 17 residues. The CDR3 region is CATSREDSSLRTDTQYF. In nucleotides, the CDR3 is TGTGCCACCAGCAGAGAAGACTCCTCTCTACGCACAGATACGCAGTATTTT.